The clone carrying this T cell receptor beta chain was observed at least ten times. As yet, its antigen is unknown. V shed 2 bases, J shed 1 base, and the junction held 4 bases outside the gene matches. Germline V gene data show CDR1 as MDHEN and CDR2 as SYDVKM. CDR3 length: 16 amino acids. This entry comes from a study of regulatory T cells in long-lasting Graves disease. Relying on iRepertoire HTBI primers and Arm-PCR of CDR3 regions, the team built TCR beta libraries. Using its own MiXCR run on the multiplex PCR reads, TCRdb lists one record per CDR3 protein. The sample contains around 420,000 distinct CDR3 sequences, 15% of which appear only once. As for time point: newly diagnosed GD, antithyroid drugs for less than 3 months. With RNA extracted from PBMCs as input, the TCR library was made. Peripheral blood, around 9 milliliters per patient, was collected in EDTA tubes. Study-wide findings and caveats: Between persistent patients, roughly 2,600 public clonotypes were shared, exceeding the approximately 870 shared between new patients.

These same records also appear under a second study, on T cells in Graves' hyperthyroidism and ophthalmopathy.

The J gene is TRBJ2-7, the V gene TRBV28; 11 positions match TRBD1. Source: peripheral blood mononuclear cells (PBMCs), taken at new diagnosis, from a patient treated with antithyroid drugs. This TCR was recovered from a woman aged 40 to 49 with Graves disease. CDR3 amino acids: CASSLEDRGLSYEQYF. CDR3 DNA: TGTGCCAGCAGTTTAGAGGACAGGGGGCTGTCCTACGAGCAGTACTTC.